This is a list of T cell receptor beta chains from one sample in a study of cytomegalovirus exposure and HLA in healthy donors. Profiling relied on immunoSEQ multiplex PCR, and the TCRdb table lists in-frame clones only, not all of them. The table includes more than 95,000 clones, approximately 70% detected once. Material for sequencing was PBMCs. The receptors stem from a man in his sixties in good health and CMV-seropositive. CDR3s leave out the opening cysteine and the closing phenylalanine or tryptophan. The order of the fields is V gene, J gene, CDR3 protein.

>TRBV7-6|TRBJ1-6
ASSLETGYNSPLH
>TRBV7-9|TRBJ2-5
ASLASVSETQY
>TRBV30|TRBJ2-7
AWAPGQYYEQY
>TRBV29-1|TRBJ1-1
SVPRRGNTEAF
>TRBV5-6|TRBJ2-3
ASRPGQGRTDTQY
>TRBV7-2|TRBJ1-1
ASSLGRAAEAF
>TRBV27|TRBJ2-7
ASSHGTGKYEQY
>TRBV18|TRBJ2-5
ASSPTTGGNQETQY
>TRBV28|TRBJ1-1
ASLRGSEAF
>TRBV9|TRBJ2-1
ASSNRQGLNNEQF
>TRBV5-4|TRBJ2-3
ASSLVGFTDTQY
>TRBV30|TRBJ2-3
AWNSGSLDTQY
>TRBV28|TRBJ1-2
ASSWYRGDGYT